This TCR beta chain was observed in a study of T-cell memory formation after mild COVID-19. Overall study context: TCR clusters were largely donor specific. Overall study results and limits: Chiefly within CM and EM were the contracting CD4+ clones; CD8+ ones were within EMRA. Second-wave clones peaking on day 37 lacked confirmed SARS-CoV-2 specificity.

5'RACE with constant-segment primers yielded barcoded, UMI-tagged TCR alpha and TCR beta cDNA libraries. TCRdb recomputed calls from the 5' RACE reads with MiXCR, one row per CDR3 protein. The sample records a few hundred thousand distinct CDR3 sequences, 15% being singletons. The V end lost 4 bases, the J end lost 0 bases, and 18 bases lay between the germline ends. Germline CDR1 is SGHAT and CDR2 is FQNNGV. There are 18 residues in the CDR3. Concerning this clonotype itself: Its target is not known.

This receptor was identified in a man between 18 and 29 years old who had mild COVID-19 (a few samples of this study predate the infection). Cell type and time point are not known. The sequenced sample was PBMCs or a T cell subset sorted from them (not recorded which). This chain joins TRBV11-2 and TRBJ2-2; D possibly uses TRBD1 or TRBD2 (5 bases each). The CDR3 sequence: CASSSSIWGWSNTGELFF. The CDR3 DNA reads as TGTGCCAGCAGCTCTTCAATCTGGGGGTGGTCGAACACCGGGGAGCTGTTTTTT.